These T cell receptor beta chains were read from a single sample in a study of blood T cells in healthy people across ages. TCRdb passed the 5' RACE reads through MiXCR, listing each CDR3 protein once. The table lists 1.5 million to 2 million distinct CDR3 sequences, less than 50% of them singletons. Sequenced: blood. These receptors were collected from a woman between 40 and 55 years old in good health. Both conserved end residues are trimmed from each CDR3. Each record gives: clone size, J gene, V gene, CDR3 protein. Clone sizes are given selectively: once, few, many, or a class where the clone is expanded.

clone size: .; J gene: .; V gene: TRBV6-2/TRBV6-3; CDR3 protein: ASTLGLGTGATLTYEQY
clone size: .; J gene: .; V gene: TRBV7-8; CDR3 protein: ASSSPGTSGGTYNEQY
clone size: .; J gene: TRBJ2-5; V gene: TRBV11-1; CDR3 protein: ASSPGQGREETQY
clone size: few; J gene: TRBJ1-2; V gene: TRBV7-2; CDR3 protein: ASSLGGARGYT
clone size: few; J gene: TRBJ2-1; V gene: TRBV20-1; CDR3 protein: SARDLLAGTSYNEQF
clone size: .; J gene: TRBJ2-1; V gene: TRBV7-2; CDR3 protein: ASSFAGAGDEQF
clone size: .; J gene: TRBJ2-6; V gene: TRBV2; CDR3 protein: ASTEFPGLVSGANVLT
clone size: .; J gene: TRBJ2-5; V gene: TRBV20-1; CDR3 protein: SSPRGRGETQY
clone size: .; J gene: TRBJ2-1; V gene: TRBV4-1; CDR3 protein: ASSQEPPGGGVLLISHEQF
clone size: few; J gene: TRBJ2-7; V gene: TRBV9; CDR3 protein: ASSSPQGYEQY
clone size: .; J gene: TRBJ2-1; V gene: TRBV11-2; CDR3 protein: ASSSRNPLAGRGYNEQF
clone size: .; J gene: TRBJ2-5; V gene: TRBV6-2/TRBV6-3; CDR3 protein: ASSGRGTVQETQY
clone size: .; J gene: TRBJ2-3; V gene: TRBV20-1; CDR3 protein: SATGLRGRIDTRY
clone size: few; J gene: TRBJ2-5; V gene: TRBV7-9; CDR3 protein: ANDPGGETQY
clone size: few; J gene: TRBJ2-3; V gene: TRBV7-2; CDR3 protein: ASSLALYERTDTQY
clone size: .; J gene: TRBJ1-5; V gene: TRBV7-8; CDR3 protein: ASSAAGTLNQPQH
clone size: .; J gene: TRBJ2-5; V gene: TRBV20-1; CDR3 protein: SARAGTGDETQY
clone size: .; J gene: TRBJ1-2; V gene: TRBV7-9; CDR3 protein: ASQGASYGYT
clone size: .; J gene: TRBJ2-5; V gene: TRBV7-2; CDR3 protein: ASSTQYQETQY
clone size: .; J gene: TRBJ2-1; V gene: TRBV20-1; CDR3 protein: SARDADDPLSYNEQF
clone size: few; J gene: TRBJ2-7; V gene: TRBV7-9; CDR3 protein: ASSLSRVSSYEQY
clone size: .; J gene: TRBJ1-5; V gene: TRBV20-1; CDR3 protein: SARVGGDQPQH
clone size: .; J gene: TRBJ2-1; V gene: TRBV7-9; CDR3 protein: ASSLGRVRDNEQF
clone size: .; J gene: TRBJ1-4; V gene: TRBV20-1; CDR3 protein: SALPRVGEKLF
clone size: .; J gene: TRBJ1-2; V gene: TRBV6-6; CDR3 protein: ASSRLEIDIYGYT
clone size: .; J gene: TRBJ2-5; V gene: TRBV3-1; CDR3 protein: ASSQRPSGVFQETQY
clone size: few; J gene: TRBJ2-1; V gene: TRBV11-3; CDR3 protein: ASSLDGGGRYNEQF